This TCR beta chain was documented in a study of CD8 T cells in ankylosing spondylitis. The CDR3 runs to 15 residues. V was cut by 0 bases and J by 6 bases, with 15 bases left in between. Per the germline V gene, CDR1 is MGHRA and CDR2 is YSYEKL. Notes on the study in general: The disease-linked clones had a CD8+ phenotype and low blood frequencies. Within ankylosing spondylitis blood, a TCR beta motif made up of roughly eight highly homologous variants appeared to be characteristic.

Quantitative 5'-RACE with molecular barcodes was used to make the TCR beta libraries. TCRdb reprocessed the 5' RACE reads via MiXCR and lists one record per CDR3 protein. The sample contains around 770,000 distinct CDR3 sequences, 15% to 20% of which appear only once. This clonotype was picked up a small number of times. The antigen is unknown. This sequence originates from a male donor with ankylosing spondylitis. The chain employs TRBV4-1 and TRBJ2-7; tentative D call: TRBD2 (5 bases). Sequenced: blood, either unsorted or a sorted T cell fraction (not recorded which). CDR3: CASSQDPGEGREQYF. The CDR3 bases are TGCGCCAGCAGCCAAGACCCCGGGGAAGGACGCGAGCAGTACTTC.